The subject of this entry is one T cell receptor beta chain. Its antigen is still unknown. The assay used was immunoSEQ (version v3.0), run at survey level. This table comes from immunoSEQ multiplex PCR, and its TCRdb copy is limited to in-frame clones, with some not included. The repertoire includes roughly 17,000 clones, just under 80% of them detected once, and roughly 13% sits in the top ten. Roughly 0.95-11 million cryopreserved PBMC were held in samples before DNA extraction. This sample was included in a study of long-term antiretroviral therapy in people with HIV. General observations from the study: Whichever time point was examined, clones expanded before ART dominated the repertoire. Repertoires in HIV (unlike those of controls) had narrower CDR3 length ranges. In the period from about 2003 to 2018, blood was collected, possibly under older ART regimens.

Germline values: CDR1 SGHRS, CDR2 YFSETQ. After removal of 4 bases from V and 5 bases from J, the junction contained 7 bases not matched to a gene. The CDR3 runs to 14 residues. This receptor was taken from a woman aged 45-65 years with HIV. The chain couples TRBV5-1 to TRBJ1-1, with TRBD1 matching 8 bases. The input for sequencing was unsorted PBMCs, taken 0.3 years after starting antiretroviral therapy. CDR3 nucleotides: TGCGCCAGCAGCCCAACAGGGGGTTGGACTGAAGCTTTCTTT. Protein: CASSPTGGWTEAFF.